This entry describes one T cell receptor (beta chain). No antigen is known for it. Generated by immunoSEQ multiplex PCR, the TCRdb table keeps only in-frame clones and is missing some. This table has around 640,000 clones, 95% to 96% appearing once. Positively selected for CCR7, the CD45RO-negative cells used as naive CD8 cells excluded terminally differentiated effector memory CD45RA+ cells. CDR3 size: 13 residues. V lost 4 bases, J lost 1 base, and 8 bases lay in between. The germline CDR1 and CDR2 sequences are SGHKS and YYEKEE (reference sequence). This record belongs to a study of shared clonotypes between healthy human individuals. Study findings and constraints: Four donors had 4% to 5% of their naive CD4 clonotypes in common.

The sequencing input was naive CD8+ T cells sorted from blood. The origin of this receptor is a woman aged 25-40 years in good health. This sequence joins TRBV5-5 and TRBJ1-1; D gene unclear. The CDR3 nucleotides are TGTGCCAGCAGCCTCGGGCCGAACACTGAAGCTTTCTTT. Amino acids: CASSLGPNTEAFF. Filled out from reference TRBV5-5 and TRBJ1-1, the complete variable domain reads DAGVTQSPTHLIKTRGQQVTLRCSPISGHKSVSWYQQVLGQGPQFIFQYYEKEERGRGNFPDRFSARQFPNYSSELNVNALLLGDSALYLCASSLGPNTEAFFGQGTRLTVV.